This TCR beta chain emerged from a study of shared clonotypes between healthy human individuals. Overall study context: Every donor yielded three CD4 naive, three CD4 memory, two CD8 naive and one CD8 memory plate.

In regard to this clone: The antigen is unknown.

The study, taken as a whole, reports: Relative to their counterparts shared across all four donors, non-shared clonotypes exhibited diminished generation probabilities.

Original data processing: Without quality scores, immunoSEQ junctional reads could not be filtered like full-length reads. Sequenced by immunoSEQ multiplex PCR; TCRdb stores in-frame clones only, minus some. V, J and clone size are taken as reported in that table, and D and trimming were inferred from the DNA itself. The sample carries about 2.1 million clones, 85% to 95% recorded once. Trimming took off 0 bases at V and 4 bases at J, with 15 bases between the two ends. Per the germline V gene, CDR1 is MGHRA and CDR2 is YSYEKL. This CDR3 region has 16 residues. The naive CD8 subset, CD45RO-negative cells positively selected for CCR7, excluded terminally differentiated effector memory CD45RA+ cells.

The specimen was naive CD8+ T cells from PBMCs. The sequence was collected from a man younger than 35 in good health. Some clones in this sample may be carry-over from other donors' samples. The J gene is TRBJ1-1, the V gene TRBV4-1; D gene ambiguous. The CDR3 DNA reads TGCGCCAGCAGCCAAGACCGGACCCTTCGTGGCACTGAAGCTTTCTTT. Its protein product is CASSQDRTLRGTEAFF.